This T cell receptor (beta chain) was sequenced during a study of T cell responses to AZD1222 COVID-19 vaccine. Study-level results: A rise in Spike-specific TCR breadth and depth followed two AZD1222 doses. CD4 TCRs covered the whole spike, strongest at regions 160-218 and 743-854. AZD1222 recipients seropositive at baseline numbered only 5 or 6. Most donors were white British, females outnumbered males, and clonal diversity was possibly underestimated.

Sequencing was performed with immunoSEQ multiplex PCR; in TCRdb, only in-frame clones are kept and a portion is missing. This table has approximately 130,000 clones, roughly 90% appearing once. CDR3 length equals 11 residues. J was trimmed by 5 bases and V by 8 bases; bases with no gene match: 4. The germline V gene has CDR1 DFQATT and CDR2 SNEGSKA (reference sequence). As to this clone: The target antigen is unknown.

The receptor was derived from an adult in good health. This sequence joins TRBV20-1 and TRBJ2-7; 9 bases map to TRBD1. The source material was peripheral blood, sampled on day 0 of MenACWY control vaccination. The CDR3 spells CSPGQGNEQYF. The CDR3 region has the DNA TGCAGTCCGGGACAGGGAAACGAGCAGTACTTC.